The 6 T cell receptor beta chains listed next were all sequenced from one sample in a study of T-cell reconstitution after alpha-beta-depleted transplantation in children. Preparing the TCRbeta library involved the use of unique molecular identifiers. TCRdb itself ran the PCR reads through MiXCR, one entry per CDR3 protein. The repertoire includes 490,000 or so distinct CDR3 sequences, about 12% of them detected once, and 5% to 6% sits in the top ten. The sequences come from PBMCs from the stem cell graft donor, collected from the stem cell graft. All receptors derive from a human donor who donated a stem cell graft to a child with combined immunodeficiency.

A few counts support this clonotype. J is TRBJ2-2 and V is TRBV7-7; 13 nucleotides line up with TRBD2. With V trimmed by 5 bases and J by 5 bases, 5 bases remained unmatched. The CDR3 totals 16 residues. Germline values: CDR1 SSHAT, CDR2 FNYEAQ (reference sequence). As DNA, the CDR3 is TGTGCCAGCAGCAGAACTAGCGGGAGGGGAACCGGGGAGCTGTTTTTT. As protein: CASSRTSGRGTGELFF.

This clonotype was observed many times. The V gene is TRBV29-1, the J gene TRBJ2-5, with D uncertain. The ends were cut back, 4 bases at V and 4 bases at J, with 7 bases in the middle. Germline CDR1 is SQVTM and CDR2 is ANQGSEA. The CDR3 has 11 amino acids. CDR3 amino acids: CSVVRVETQYF. The CDR3 region has the DNA TGCAGCGTTGTAAGGGTAGAGACCCAGTACTTC.

The chain carries TRBV5-5 and TRBJ1-5; D unclear. Germline CDR1 SGHKS, CDR2 YYEKEE (reference sequence). V was trimmed by 1 base and J by 3 bases, leaving 8 bases between them. The CDR3 length is 14 residues. Here the CDR3 DNA reads TGTGCCAGCAGCTTGACAAACCTCAATCAGCCCCAGCATTTT. This gives the protein CASSLTNLNQPQHF.

This clonotype turned up a few times. The junction differs from germline at one of its ends, possibly a read error. The chain is built from TRBV5-1 and TRBJ2-3, with D possibly matching TRBD2 (6 bases). CDR3 size: 16 residues. Germline assignment: CDR1 SGHRS and CDR2 YFSETQ. The CDR3 DNA reads as TGCGCCAGCAGTTTGGGGCGGGGCGATTCGGCAGATACGCAGTATTTT. It translates to CASSLGRGDSADTQYF.

The genes are TRBV4-2 and TRBJ1-1; weak D call: TRBD1 (6 bases). From germline, CDR1 is LGHNA and CDR2 YNFKEQ. This CDR3 has 18 amino acids. With 4 bases removed from V and 1 base from J, the gap between germline ends came to 22 bases. Here the CDR3 reads CASSREGPLTGWNTEAFF. The CDR3 DNA sequence: TGTGCCAGCAGCCGGGAGGGCCCCCTTACAGGGTGGAACACTGAAGCTTTCTTT.

This clonotype was picked up many times. This chain links TRBV24-1 with TRBJ2-1, with 8 bases lining up with TRBD1. Germline loops: CDR1 KGHDR, CDR2 SFDVKD. V shed 5 bases and J 9 bases; nucleotides not matched to a gene: 11. The CDR3 contains 15 residues. CDR3 bases: TGTGCCACCAGTGCTACCGGACAGGGAAGATCTGAGCAGTTCTTC. Protein sequence: CATSATGQGRSEQFF.